In its sample, the clone carrying this TCR beta chain was seen a few times. The data are from a study of memory CD4+ T cells and cytomegalovirus serostatus. The wider study: Donors were healthy Belgian adults, under 10 CMV seropositive and roughly 25 seronegative.

Single viable CD3+CD4+CD8-CD45RO+ cells were sorted as the memory CD4+ T cells. In the original workflow: Out-of-frame sequences were removed, leaving about 2,300,000 distinct TCRbeta sequences. Method: immunoSEQ multiplex PCR; TCRdb's copy keeps in-frame clones and lacks some. That table furnishes V, J and clone size, whereas the DNA furnished D and trimming. Found here are about 96,000 clones, about 80% of them singletons; the top ten hold 3.6%. Per the germline V gene, CDR1 is SGHNT and CDR2 is YYREEE (reference sequence). V was pared by 1 base and J by 7 bases, with 11 bases between. The CDR3 is 13 residues long.

The receptor comes from an adult in good health and CMV-seropositive. This chain joins TRBV5-4 and TRBJ1-1, with D possibly matching TRBD1 (6 bases). The sequenced sample consisted of memory CD4+ T cells from blood. The CDR3 sequence is CASSLTGTDEAFF. In DNA form, the CDR3 reads TGTGCCAGCAGCTTGACAGGGACGGATGAAGCTTTCTTT.